This is a list of T cell receptor beta chains from one sample in a study of identical twins. TCRdb reprocessed the 5' RACE reads via MiXCR and lists one record per CDR3 protein. Of about 250,000 distinct CDR3 sequences in the sample, about 8% were seen once. This same sample was also taken into another study, of yellow fever vaccine responses in identical twins.

The material sequenced was CD8+ T cells sorted from blood. These receptors were taken from a woman aged 18-29 years in good health. Each CDR3 is given with its conserved first and last residue. Fields, in order: CDR3 length, V gene, J gene, D gene, clone size, CDR3 DNA, CDR3 protein. The D gene is left open where the match is weak. Part of the rows lack a size; the others show once, few, many or a class for expanded clones.

length: 16
V: TRBV5-6
J: TRBJ1-6
D: TRBD1
size: -
DNA: TGTGCCAGCAGCTCACCGGGACAGGCGGATAATTCACCCCTCCACTTT
CDR3: CASSSPGQADNSPLHF

length: 13
V: TRBV6-4
J: TRBJ2-2
D: -
size: many
DNA: TGTGCCAGCAGTGAAGACGACTACGGGGAGCTGTTTTTT
CDR3: CASSEDDYGELFF

length: 15
V: TRBV5-6
J: TRBJ2-3
D: -
size: few
DNA: TGTGCCAGCACCATTCAAGGGGCGGACACAGATACGCAGTATTTT
CDR3: CASTIQGADTDTQYF

length: 15
V: TRBV4-1
J: TRBJ1-2
D: -
size: -
DNA: TGCGCCAGCAGCCAAGTATTGGACAGCTACTATGGCTACACCTTC
CDR3: CASSQVLDSYYGYTF

length: 16
V: TRBV10-3
J: TRBJ2-1
D: TRBD2
size: many
DNA: TGTGCCATCAGTGAGTTAGAAACGACTAGCGGGTATGAGCAGTTCTTC
CDR3: CAISELETTSGYEQFF

length: 15
V: TRBV24-1
J: TRBJ2-3
D: -
size: many
DNA: TGTGCCACCAGTGACCCGGACGTGCCCCCAGATACGCAGTATTTT
CDR3: CATSDPDVPPDTQYF

length: 15
V: TRBV6-2/TRBV6-3
J: TRBJ2-7
D: TRBD1
size: few
DNA: TGTGCCAGCAGGAGACTCAAAACAGGGGCCTACGAGCAGTACTTC
CDR3: CASRRLKTGAYEQYF

length: 11
V: TRBV20-1
J: TRBJ1-2
D: -
size: few
DNA: TGCAGTGCTACAGAGGGCTATGGCTACACCTTC
CDR3: CSATEGYGYTF

length: 14
V: TRBV29-1
J: TRBJ2-7
D: TRBD1
size: few
DNA: TGCAGCGTTGAAGGTTGGCAGGGGGCACACGAGCAGTACTTC
CDR3: CSVEGWQGAHEQYF

length: 17
V: TRBV4-3
J: TRBJ2-1
D: -
size: few
DNA: TGCGCCAGCAGCCACGCAGGGCCGATGAGCTCCTACAATGAGCAGTTCTTC
CDR3: CASSHAGPMSSYNEQFF

length: 15
V: TRBV6-1
J: TRBJ1-6
D: -
size: few
DNA: TGTGCCAGCAGTGAAGCCCGGGGAGGCGGGTCACCCCTCCACTTT
CDR3: CASSEARGGGSPLHF

length: 16
V: TRBV13
J: TRBJ2-5
D: TRBD1
size: once
DNA: TGTGCCAGCAGCCCCTGGACAGGGGGCCAGGAAGAGACCCAGTACTTC
CDR3: CASSPWTGGQEETQYF